Only one count was recorded for the clone carrying this T cell receptor (beta chain). The record originates from a study of B cell selection in AIRE deficiency. The repertoire was sequenced with immunoSEQ multiplex PCR; TCRdb's copy has only in-frame clones and lacks some. The top ten clones hold approximately 1.1% of a sample with tens of thousands of clones, 92% of them seen once. Regulatory T cells were sorted as CD4+CD25hiCD127low/negative. V trimming: 5 bases; J trimming: 1 base; junction bases outside the gene matches: 8. Germline CDR1 LNHNV, CDR2 YYDKDF (reference sequence). The CDR3 totals 18 residues.

Source material: CD4+CD25+ Tregs sorted from PBMCs. This chain joins TRBV15 and TRBJ2-4; the match to TRBD2 covers 13 bases. The clonotype was recovered from a human donor in good health. CDR3 protein: CATSRGTSGAPAKNIQYF. The CDR3 region has the DNA TGTGCCACCAGCCGAGGGACTAGCGGGGCGCCGGCCAAAAACATTCAGTACTTC. Full variable domain (outside the CDR3, taken from reference TRBV15 and TRBJ2-4): DAMVIQNPRYQVTQFGKPVTLSCSQTLNHNVMYWYQQKSSQAPKLLFHYYDKDFNNEADTPDNFQSRRPNTSFCFLDIRSPGLGDTAMYLCATSRGTSGAPAKNIQYFGAGTRLSVL.